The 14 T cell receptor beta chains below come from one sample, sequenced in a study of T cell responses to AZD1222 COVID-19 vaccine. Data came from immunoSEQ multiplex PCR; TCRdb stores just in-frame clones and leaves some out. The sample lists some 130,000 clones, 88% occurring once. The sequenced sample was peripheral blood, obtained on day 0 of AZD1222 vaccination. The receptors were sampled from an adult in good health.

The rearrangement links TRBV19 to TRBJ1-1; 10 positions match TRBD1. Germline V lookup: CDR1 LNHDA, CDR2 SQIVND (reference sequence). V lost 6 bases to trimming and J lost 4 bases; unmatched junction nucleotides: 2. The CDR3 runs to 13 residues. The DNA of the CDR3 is TGTGCCAGTAGGGGACAGGGGACCACTGAAGCTTTCTTT. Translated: CASRGQGTTEAFF.

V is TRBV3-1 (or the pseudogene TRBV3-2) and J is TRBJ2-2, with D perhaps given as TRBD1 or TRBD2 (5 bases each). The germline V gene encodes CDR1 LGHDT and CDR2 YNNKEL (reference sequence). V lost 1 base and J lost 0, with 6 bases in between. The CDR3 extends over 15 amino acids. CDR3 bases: TGTGCCAGCAGCCAAGCGGGACCGAACACCGGGGAGCTGTTTTTT. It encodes CASSQAGPNTGELFF.

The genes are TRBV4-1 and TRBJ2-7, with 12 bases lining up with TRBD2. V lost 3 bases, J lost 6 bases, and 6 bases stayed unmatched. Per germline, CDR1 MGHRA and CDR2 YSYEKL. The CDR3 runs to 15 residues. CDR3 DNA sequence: TGCGCCAGCAGCCAGACTAGCGGGAGTCGGTCCGAGCAGTACTTC. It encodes CASSQTSGSRSEQYF.

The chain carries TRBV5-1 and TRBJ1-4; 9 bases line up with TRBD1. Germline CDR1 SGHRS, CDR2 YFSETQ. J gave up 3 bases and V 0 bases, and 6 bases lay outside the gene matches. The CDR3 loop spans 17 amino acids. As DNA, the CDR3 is TGCGCCAGCAGCTTGGTGGGACAGGGAGTAGCTAATGAAAAACTGTTTTTT. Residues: CASSLVGQGVANEKLFF.

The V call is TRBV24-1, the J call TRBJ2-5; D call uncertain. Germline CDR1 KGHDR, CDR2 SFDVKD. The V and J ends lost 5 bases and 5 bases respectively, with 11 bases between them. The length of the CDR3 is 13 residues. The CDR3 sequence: CATSVQVDETQYF. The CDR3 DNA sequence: TGTGCCACCAGTGTTCAAGTTGATGAGACCCAGTACTTC.

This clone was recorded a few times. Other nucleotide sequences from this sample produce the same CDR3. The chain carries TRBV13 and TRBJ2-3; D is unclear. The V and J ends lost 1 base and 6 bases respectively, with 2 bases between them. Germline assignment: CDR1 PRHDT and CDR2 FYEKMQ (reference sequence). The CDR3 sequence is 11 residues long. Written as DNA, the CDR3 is TGTGCCAGCAGCTTAGCTGATACGCAGTATTTT. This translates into CASSLADTQYF.

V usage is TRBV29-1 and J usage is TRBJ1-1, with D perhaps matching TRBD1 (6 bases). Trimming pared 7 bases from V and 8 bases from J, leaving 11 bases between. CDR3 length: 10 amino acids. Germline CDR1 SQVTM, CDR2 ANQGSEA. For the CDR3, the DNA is TGCAGCGCCAAGACAGGAGAAGCTTTCTTT. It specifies CSAKTGEAFF.

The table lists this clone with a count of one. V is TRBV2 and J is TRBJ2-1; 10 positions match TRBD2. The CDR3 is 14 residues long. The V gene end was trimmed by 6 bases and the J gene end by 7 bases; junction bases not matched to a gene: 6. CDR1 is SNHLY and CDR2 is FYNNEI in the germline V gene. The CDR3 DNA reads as TGTGCCAGCAGCTGGACTAGCGGAGCAAATGAGCAGTTCTTC. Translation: CASSWTSGANEQFF.

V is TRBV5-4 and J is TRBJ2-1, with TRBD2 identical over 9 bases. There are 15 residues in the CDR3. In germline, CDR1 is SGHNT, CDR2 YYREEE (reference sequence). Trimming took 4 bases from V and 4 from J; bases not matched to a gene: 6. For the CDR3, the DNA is TGTGCCAGCAGCCCGATGACTAGCGGTTACAATGAGCAGTTCTTC. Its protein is CASSPMTSGYNEQFF.

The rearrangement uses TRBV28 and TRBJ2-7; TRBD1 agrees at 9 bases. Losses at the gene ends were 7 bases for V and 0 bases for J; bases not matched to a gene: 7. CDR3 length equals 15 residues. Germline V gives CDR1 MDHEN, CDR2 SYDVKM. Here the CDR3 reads CASTRTGGASYEQYF. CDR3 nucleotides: TGTGCCAGCACCCGAACAGGGGGCGCCTCCTACGAGCAGTACTTC.

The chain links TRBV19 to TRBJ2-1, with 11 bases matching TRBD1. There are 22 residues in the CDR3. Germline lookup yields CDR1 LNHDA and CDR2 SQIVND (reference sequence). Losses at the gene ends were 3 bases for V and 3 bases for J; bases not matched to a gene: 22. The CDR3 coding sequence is TGTGCCAGTAGTATGGACAGGGGGCGGTTGGATAGCGGGACTAAGAACTACAATGAGCAGTTCTTC. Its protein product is CASSMDRGRLDSGTKNYNEQFF.

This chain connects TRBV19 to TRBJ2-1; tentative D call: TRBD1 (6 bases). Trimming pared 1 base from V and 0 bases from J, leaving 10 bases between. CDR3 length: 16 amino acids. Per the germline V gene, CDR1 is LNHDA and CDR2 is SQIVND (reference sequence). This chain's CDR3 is CASSIVGASSYNEQFF. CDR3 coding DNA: TGTGCCAGTAGTATAGTGGGGGCGAGCTCCTACAATGAGCAGTTCTTC.

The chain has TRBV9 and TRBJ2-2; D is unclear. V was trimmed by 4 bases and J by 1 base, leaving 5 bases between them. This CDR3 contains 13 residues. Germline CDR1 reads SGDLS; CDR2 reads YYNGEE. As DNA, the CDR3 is TGTGCCAGCAGCTTCGGGAACACCGGGGAGCTGTTTTTT. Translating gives CASSFGNTGELFF.

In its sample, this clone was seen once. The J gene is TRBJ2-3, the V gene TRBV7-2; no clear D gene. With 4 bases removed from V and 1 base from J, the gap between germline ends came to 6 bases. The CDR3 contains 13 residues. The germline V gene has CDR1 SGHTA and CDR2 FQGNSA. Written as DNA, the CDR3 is TGTGCCAGCAGCTCCCCCCGCACAGATACGCAGTATTTT. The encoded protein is CASSSPRTDTQYF. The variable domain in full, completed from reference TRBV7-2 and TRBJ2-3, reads GAGVSQSPSNKVTEKGKDVELRCDPISGHTALYWYRQSLGQGLEFLIYFQGNSAPDKSGLPSDRFSAERTGGSVSTLTIQRTQQEDSAVYLCASSSPRTDTQYFGPGTRLTVL.